The 27 T cell receptor beta chains in this list originate from one sample, sequenced in a study of cytomegalovirus exposure and HLA in healthy donors. Profiled with immunoSEQ multiplex PCR; TCRdb holds only in-frame clones, not every one. The sample lists approximately 46,000 clones; 93% were seen once. Sample: PBMCs. The receptor source for this set is a woman younger than 35 in good health and CMV-seronegative.

CDR3 region: CASSLGSGTIYEQYF. The CDR3 DNA is TGTGCCAGCAGCTTAGGTAGCGGGACTATATACGAGCAGTACTTC. The rearrangement uses TRBV7-9 and TRBJ2-7; 8 nucleotides agree with TRBD2. Looked up from germline, CDR1 is SEHNR and CDR2 is FQNEAQ (reference sequence). The CDR3 is made up of 15 amino acids. The V and J ends lost 1 base and 4 bases, in that order; junction bases with no gene match: 6.

The chain recombines TRBV6-5 with TRBJ2-7; TRBD1 agrees at 8 bases. The CDR3 runs to 13 residues. Looked up from germline, CDR1 is MNHEY and CDR2 is SVGAGI. Unmatched junction bases numbered 6, after V lost 6 bases and J lost 5 bases. The chain's CDR3 is CASRSTGAHEQYF. The DNA of the CDR3 is TGTGCCAGCAGGTCGACAGGGGCCCACGAGCAGTACTTC.

This sequence joins TRBV6-1 and TRBJ2-7; D not certain. V was trimmed by 4 bases and J by 3 bases, leaving 13 bases between them. This CDR3 comprises 14 residues. Germline V gene data show CDR1 as MNHNS and CDR2 as SASEGT. The CDR3 region is CASSVVEANYEQYF. DNA for the CDR3: TGTGCCAGCAGTGTGGTAGAAGCAAACTACGAGCAGTACTTC.

The chain carries TRBV7-3 and TRBJ2-1, with D possibly being TRBD1 (6 bases). The CDR3 covers 14 residues. Germline values: CDR1 SGHTA, CDR2 FQGTGA. Trimming stripped 2 bases from V and 5 bases from J, with 10 bases between. The CDR3 is CASSLARDNNEQFF. The CDR3 bases are TGTGCCAGCAGCTTAGCCCGGGACAACAATGAGCAGTTCTTC.

V gene TRBV29-1 combines with J gene TRBJ2-7; TRBD2 agrees at 7 bases. V was clipped by 4 bases and J by 3 bases; unmatched bases: 9. The germline V gene has CDR1 SQVTM and CDR2 ANQGSEA. This CDR3 has 14 amino acids. Here the CDR3 reads CSVVAGDGVYEQYF. The CDR3 DNA sequence: TGCAGCGTTGTGGCGGGAGACGGGGTCTACGAGCAGTACTTC.

The DNA for the CDR3 is TGTGCCAGCCACGTCAGGGGGGCGTACGAGCAGTACTTC. It specifies CASHVRGAYEQYF. The chain recombines TRBV5-4 with TRBJ2-7; D possibly corresponds to TRBD1 (7 bases). The CDR3 has 13 amino acids. Germline V gene sequence: CDR1 SGHNT, CDR2 YYREEE (reference sequence). With 7 bases removed from V and 4 bases from J, the gap between germline ends came to 15 bases.

The chain combines TRBV7-3 with TRBJ2-1; 8 nucleotides line up with TRBD2. The length of the CDR3 is 17 residues. V was clipped by 2 bases and J by 3 bases; unmatched bases: 9. Per germline, CDR1 SGHTA and CDR2 FQGTGA. DNA of the CDR3: TGTGCCAGCAGCTTATCTATCGGGGGGGCAAGCTACAATGAGCAGTTCTTC. This translates into CASSLSIGGASYNEQFF.

The chain couples TRBV6-5 to TRBJ1-2; 8 bases agree with TRBD1. Germline CDR1 reads MNHEY; CDR2 reads SVGAGI. The CDR3 has 15 residues. V shed 1 base, J shed 7 bases, and the junction held 8 bases outside the gene matches. CDR3: CASSYLSGGSGGYTF. CDR3 DNA sequence: TGTGCCAGCAGTTACTTATCAGGGGGCTCGGGTGGCTACACCTTC.

This chain uses TRBV19 with TRBJ1-5; D may be TRBD1 (5 bases). V gave up 3 bases and J gave up 3 bases, with 12 bases separating them. This CDR3 spans 15 amino acids. Germline V lookup: CDR1 LNHDA, CDR2 SQIVND (reference sequence). Here the CDR3 reads CASSIRWGDNQPQHF. The CDR3 nucleotides read TGTGCCAGTAGTATCCGGTGGGGGGACAATCAGCCCCAGCATTTT.

The chain joins TRBV5-1 to TRBJ2-3; 7 bases fit TRBD1. CDR3 length equals 14 residues. Germline V CDR1 and CDR2: SGHRS, YFSETQ. J gave up 0 bases and V 8 bases, and 6 bases lay outside the gene matches. Here the CDR3 reads CASNPGQSTDTQYF. DNA for the CDR3: TGCGCCAGTAACCCGGGACAGAGCACAGATACGCAGTATTTT.

This chain links TRBV7-9 with TRBJ1-1, with D maybe TRBD1 (5 bases). The germline V gene encodes CDR1 SEHNR and CDR2 FQNEAQ (reference sequence). Trimming left V 1 base short and J 4 bases short, with 13 bases between. The CDR3 is 15 amino acids. The CDR3 protein is CASSLVSSGGTEAFF. In DNA, the CDR3 is TGTGCCAGCAGCTTAGTATCTTCCGGGGGCACTGAAGCTTTCTTT.

The chain combines TRBV19 with TRBJ2-2, with 9 bases matching TRBD2. V shed 3 bases and J 0 bases; nucleotides not matched to a gene: 5. The CDR3 is made up of 17 amino acids. The germline V gene has CDR1 LNHDA and CDR2 SQIVND (reference sequence). CDR3 DNA sequence: TGTGCCAGTAGTATTGGGGCGGGAGGGCCGAACACCGGGGAGCTGTTTTTT. Translated, it gives CASSIGAGGPNTGELFF.

The chain couples TRBV10-2 to TRBJ1-6; 7 nucleotides align to TRBD1. V lost 6 bases, J lost 7 bases, and 6 bases stayed unmatched. From germline, CDR1 is WSHSY and CDR2 SAAADI. This CDR3 region has 14 residues. The CDR3 bases are TGCGCCAGCAGCGAGACAGGGAGAAATTCACCCCTCCACTTT. Translated: CASSETGRNSPLHF.

This clone appeared once. The chain carries TRBV5-1 and TRBJ1-1; TRBD1 might be the D (5 bases). CDR1 and CDR2 from the germline V gene are SGHRS and YFSETQ. The CDR3 sequence is 14 residues long. V lost 0 bases and J lost 5, with 11 bases in between. The CDR3 DNA follows: TGCGCCAGCAGCTTGGGTGCAGGGCCAACTGAAGCTTTCTTT. It specifies CASSLGAGPTEAFF. The variable domain in full, completed from reference TRBV5-1 and TRBJ1-1, reads KAGVTQTPRYLIKTRGQQVTLSCSPISGHRSVSWYQQTPGQGLQFLFEYFSETQRNKGNFPGRFSGRQFSNSRSEMNVSTLELGDSALYLCASSLGAGPTEAFFGQGTRLTVV.

This clone has only one observation. V is TRBV19 and J is TRBJ2-3; D is ambiguous. V was cut by 5 bases and J by 9 bases, with 15 bases left in between. Germline V gene lookup returns CDR1 LNHDA and CDR2 SQIVND (reference sequence). The CDR3 length is 13 residues. CDR3 sequence (DNA): TGTGCCAGTAGTGAGGTGTCGTTACAAACGCAGTATTTT. Amino acids: CASSEVSLQTQYF.

The chain recombines TRBV28 with TRBJ1-2, with 12 positions matching TRBD1. Germline V gene data show CDR1 as MDHEN and CDR2 as SYDVKM. V shed 3 bases and J 6 bases; nucleotides not matched to a gene: 5. This CDR3 region has 15 residues. CDR3 DNA: TGTGCCAGCAGTTTTTGGGACAGGGGGCTTGATGGCTACACCTTC. Protein sequence: CASSFWDRGLDGYTF.

This chain links TRBV5-6 with TRBJ1-4; 7 bases match TRBD1. CDR1 SGHDT and CDR2 YYEEEE come from the germline V gene. This CDR3 contains 15 residues. The V segment lost 5 bases and the J segment 0 bases; nucleotides outside the gene matches: 4. CDR3 nucleotide sequence: TGTGCCAGCAGTAGGGACAGCCCAACTAATGAAAAACTGTTTTTT. This sequence encodes CASSRDSPTNEKLFF.

In its sample, this clone was seen a few times. CDR3 sequence (DNA): TGCGCCAGCAGCCCGGGACAGGCGGATGTACACGAGCAGTACTTC. Protein sequence: CASSPGQADVHEQYF. The chain joins TRBV4-1 to TRBJ2-7, with 8 bases that match TRBD1. There are 15 residues in the CDR3. With 4 bases clipped from V and 5 bases from J, the junction kept 10 bases outside the gene matches. Per the germline V gene, CDR1 is MGHRA and CDR2 is YSYEKL.

This chain joins TRBV5-6 and TRBJ2-3, with 8 bases fitting TRBD2. Germline CDR1 is SGHDT and CDR2 is YYEEEE. Losses at the gene ends were 3 bases for V and 6 bases for J; bases not matched to a gene: 0. CDR3 length: 12 amino acids. The CDR3 region has the DNA TGTGCCAGCAGCTCGGGGGGGGATACGCAGTATTTT. Encoded protein: CASSSGGDTQYF.

This chain links TRBV10-2 with TRBJ1-6; 10 bases are shared with TRBD1. The CDR3 runs 13 residues. The trim removed 8 bases at V and 7 bases at J, leaving 2 bases unmatched. Per germline, CDR1 WSHSY and CDR2 SAAADI. The DNA of the CDR3 is TGCGCCAGCTTGGACAGGGGGAATTCACCCCTCCACTTT. This translates into CASLDRGNSPLHF.

The J gene is TRBJ2-1, the V gene TRBV5-3; 12 bases map to TRBD2. TRBV5-3 is identified as an open reading frame with a role that is uncertain. With 1 base clipped from V and 9 bases from J, the junction kept 2 bases outside the gene matches. The CDR3 contains 14 residues. The CDR3 nucleotides read TGTGCCAGAAGCTTGCTAGCGGGAGGGCCTGAGCAGTTCTTC. Protein: CARSLLAGGPEQFF.

The chain has TRBV28 and TRBJ1-5; 10 positions match TRBD1. Germline trimming cut 4 bases from V and 6 bases from J; bases unmatched to any gene: 6. The CDR3 loop spans 15 amino acids. Germline CDR1 is MDHEN and CDR2 is SYDVKM. This CDR3 is CASSSLGTGVQPQHF. The CDR3 DNA sequence: TGTGCCAGCAGTTCCCTTGGGACAGGGGTTCAGCCCCAGCATTTT.

The rearrangement links TRBV5-1 to TRBJ1-2; D not certain. Trimming took off 1 base at V and 2 bases at J, with 9 bases between the two ends. In germline, CDR1 is SGHRS, CDR2 YFSETQ. The CDR3 loop spans 14 amino acids. CDR3 in amino acids: CASSLTSLNYGYTF. In nucleotides, the CDR3 is TGCGCCAGCAGCTTGACATCCTTGAACTATGGCTACACCTTC.

The chain is built from TRBV2 and TRBJ2-3; a possible D gene is TRBD2 (6 bases). Trimming left V 6 bases short and J 0 bases short, with 13 bases between. CDR3 length: 15 residues. Germline CDR1 SNHLY, CDR2 FYNNEI. CDR3 coding DNA: TGTGCCAGCAGAATTCCGGGACTGAGCACAGATACGCAGTATTTT. It encodes CASRIPGLSTDTQYF.

The chain carries TRBV7-2 and TRBJ2-5; 11 nucleotides align to TRBD2. This CDR3 is 17 amino acids long. The V and J ends lost 1 base and 4 bases, in that order; junction bases with no gene match: 8. CDR1 is SGHTA, CDR2 FQGNSA, per germline. The CDR3 spells CASSLGGTSGSRETQYF. The CDR3 coding sequence is TGTGCCAGCAGCTTAGGGGGAACTAGCGGGAGTCGAGAGACCCAGTACTTC. The variable domain in full, completed from reference TRBV7-2 and TRBJ2-5, reads GAGVSQSPSNKVTEKGKDVELRCDPISGHTALYWYRQSLGQGLEFLIYFQGNSAPDKSGLPSDRFSAERTGGSVSTLTIQRTQQEDSAVYLCASSLGGTSGSRETQYFGPGTRLLVL.

Here the CDR3 reads CASSSTPGGDTGELFF. The CDR3 DNA reads TGCGCCAGCAGCTCCACCCCCGGGGGAGACACCGGGGAGCTGTTTTTT. The rearrangement joins TRBV5-1 to TRBJ2-2, with TRBD2 as a possible D gene (6 bases). The CDR3 is 16 residues long. The ends were cut back, 3 bases at V and 3 bases at J, with 15 bases in the middle. Germline CDR1 SGHRS, CDR2 YFSETQ.

The chain recombines TRBV5-8 with TRBJ2-7; TRBD2 matches at 13 bases. Germline values: CDR1 SGHTS, CDR2 YDEGEE. This CDR3 region has 18 residues. Trimming removed 5 bases from V and 0 bases from J; junction bases left unmatched: 11. Here the CDR3 reads CASREKLAGGPLSYEQYF. The CDR3 DNA sequence: TGTGCCAGCAGGGAAAAACTAGCGGGGGGGCCTCTCTCCTACGAGCAGTACTTC.